This T cell receptor (beta chain) derives from a study of Ad26.COV2.S vaccination and SARS-CoV-2 variants. Treatment in this sample: roughly 19 received Ad26.COV2.S at low or high dose, single or two shots; roughly 5 received placebo; per-sample allocation not given. The samples date from day 63 after the first vaccine or placebo injection. The method was immunoSEQ multiplex PCR; TCRdb's version includes in-frame clones alone and lacks a portion of them. The table has 300,000 to 400,000 clones, 80% to 90% seen once. The receptor's source is a person between 18 and 60 years old who received the Ad26.COV2.S COVID-19 vaccine or a placebo. Sequenced material: peripheral blood, taken in a trial of Ad26.COV2.S vaccine versus placebo.

Here the CDR3 reads CASSPRDKSGNTIYF. For the CDR3, the DNA is TGTGCCAGCAGCCCGAGGGACAAATCTGGAAACACCATATATTTT. The V call is TRBV7-9, the J call TRBJ1-3; D is perhaps TRBD1 (6 bases). The ends were cut back, 5 bases at V and 1 base at J, with 12 bases in the middle. The CDR3 is 15 residues long. Germline assignment: CDR1 SEHNR and CDR2 FQNEAQ (reference sequence).